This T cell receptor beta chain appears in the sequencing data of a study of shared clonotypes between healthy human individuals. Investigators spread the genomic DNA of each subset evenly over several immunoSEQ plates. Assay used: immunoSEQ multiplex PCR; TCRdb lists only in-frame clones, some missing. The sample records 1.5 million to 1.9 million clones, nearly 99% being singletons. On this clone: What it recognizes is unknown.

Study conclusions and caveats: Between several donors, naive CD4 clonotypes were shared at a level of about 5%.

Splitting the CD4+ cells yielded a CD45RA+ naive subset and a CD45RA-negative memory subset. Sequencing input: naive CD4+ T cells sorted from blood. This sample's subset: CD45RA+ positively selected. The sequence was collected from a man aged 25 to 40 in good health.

Written as DNA, the CDR3 is TGCGCCAGCAGCAGAAGTACCGGGACACCCTACGAGCAGTACTTC. Amino acids: CASSRSTGTPYEQYF. The chain employs TRBV5-1 and TRBJ2-7; tentative D call: TRBD1 (6 bases). CDR1 and CDR2 from the germline V gene are SGHRS and YFSETQ. The ends were cut back, 4 bases at V and 2 bases at J, with 16 bases in the middle. The CDR3 sequence is 15 residues long.